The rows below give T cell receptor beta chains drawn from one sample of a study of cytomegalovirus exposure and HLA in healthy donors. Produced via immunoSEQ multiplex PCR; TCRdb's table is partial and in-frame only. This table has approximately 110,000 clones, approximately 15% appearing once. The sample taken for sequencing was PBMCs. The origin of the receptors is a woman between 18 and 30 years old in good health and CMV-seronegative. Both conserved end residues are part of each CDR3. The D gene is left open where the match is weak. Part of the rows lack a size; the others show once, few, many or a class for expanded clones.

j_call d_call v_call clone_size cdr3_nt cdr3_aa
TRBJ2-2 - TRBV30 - TGTGCCTGGAGCCCTGGAGGGTTTCCCGGGGAGCTGTTTTTT CAWSPGGFPGELFF
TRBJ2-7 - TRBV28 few TGTGCCAGCAGTTTAATAGCGGCTAGCTCCTACGAGCAGTACTTC CASSLIAASSYEQYF
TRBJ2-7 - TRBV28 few TGTGCCATCAGGACGGGAAGCTCCTACGAGCAGTACTTC CAIRTGSSYEQYF
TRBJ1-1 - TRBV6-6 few TGTGCCAGCAGTTACCCGGACAGCCCCAACACTGAAGCTTTCTTT CASSYPDSPNTEAFF
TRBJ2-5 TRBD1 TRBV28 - TGTGCCAGCAGTCGCGGACAGGCGCACCAAGAGACCCAGTACTTC CASSRGQAHQETQYF
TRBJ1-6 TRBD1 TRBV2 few TGTGCCAGCAGTGGGAGGGACAGGGTGGGTGAATCACCCCTCCACTTT CASSGRDRVGESPLHF
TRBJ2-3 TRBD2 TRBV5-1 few TGCGCCAGCAGCCAAGGACTAGCGGGGGTCATCACAGATACGCAGTATTTT CASSQGLAGVITDTQYF
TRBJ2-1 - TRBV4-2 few TGTGCCAGCAGCCAAGTTAGGTGGGGGGGCTATGTGGGCAATGAGCAGTTCTTC CASSQVRWGGYVGNEQFF
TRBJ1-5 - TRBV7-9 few TGTGCCAGCAGCTTAGTTGACACAAATCAGCCCCAGCATTTT CASSLVDTNQPQHF
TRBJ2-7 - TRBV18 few TGTGCCAGCTCACCACCTTCGGGAGTTGGCTACGAGCAGTACTTC CASSPPSGVGYEQYF
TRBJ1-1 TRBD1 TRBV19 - TGTGCCAGTACAGGGGGCTCGAGCACTGAAGCTTTCTTT CASTGGSSTEAFF
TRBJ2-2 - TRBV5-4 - TGTGCCAGCAGCCCGACTACTATCGTCGCGAACACCGGGGAGCTGTTTTTT CASSPTTIVANTGELFF
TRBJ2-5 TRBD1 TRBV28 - TGTGCCAGCAGTTCGACAGGGGGTGTGGAGACCCAGTACTTC CASSSTGGVETQYF
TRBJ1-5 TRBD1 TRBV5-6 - TGTGCCAGCAGCTTGCGACAGGGGAATCAGCCCCAGCATTTT CASSLRQGNQPQHF
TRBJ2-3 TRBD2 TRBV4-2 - TGTGCCAGCAGCCAAGATCCGACTAGCGGGGGGGCCGGGAGCACAGATACGCAGTATTTT CASSQDPTSGGAGSTDTQYF
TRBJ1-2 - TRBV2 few TGTGCCAGCAGCCTCTGGGCGGGGGGCTACACCTTC CASSLWAGGYTF
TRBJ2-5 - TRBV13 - TGTGCCAGCAGCTATAGGACAGCATTAAAGTACTTC CASSYRTALKYF
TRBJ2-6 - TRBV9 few TGTGCCAGCACCGGCACAGGGAGTGGGGCCAACGTCCTGACTTTC CASTGTGSGANVLTF
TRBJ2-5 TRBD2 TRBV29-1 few TGCAGCGTCGCGAGGACTAGCGGTCAAGAGACCCAGTACTTC CSVARTSGQETQYF
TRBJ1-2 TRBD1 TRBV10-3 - TGTGCCATCAGTGAACCGGGACAGGGCCTATATGGCTACACCTTC CAISEPGQGLYGYTF
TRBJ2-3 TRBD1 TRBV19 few TGTGCCAGTAGTACCCGGACAGGTCGCACAGATACGCAGTATTTT CASSTRTGRTDTQYF
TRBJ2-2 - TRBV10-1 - TGCGCCAGCAGTGAGTCGCGTGGGGGCGCGGGGGAGCTGTTTTTT CASSESRGGAGELFF
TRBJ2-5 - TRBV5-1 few TGCGCCAGCAGCGGCGGTCCCCAAGAGACCCAGTACTTC CASSGGPQETQYF
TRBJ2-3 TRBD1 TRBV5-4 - TGTGCCAGCAGCTTGGGCGACAGGGGCACAGATACGCAGTATTTT CASSLGDRGTDTQYF
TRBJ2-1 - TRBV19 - TGTGCCAGTAGTTATGGGACTGCCTCCTACAATGAGCAGTTCTTC CASSYGTASYNEQFF
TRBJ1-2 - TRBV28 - TGTGCCAGCAGTTTGAGGGAAAACTATGGCTACACCTTC CASSLRENYGYTF
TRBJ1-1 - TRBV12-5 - TGTGCTAGTGGCCTAGAGACGAACACTGAAGCTTTCTTT CASGLETNTEAFF
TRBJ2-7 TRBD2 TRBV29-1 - TGCAGCGTTAGACCAGCGGGAGCGGGAGAGCAGTACTTC CSVRPAGAGEQYF
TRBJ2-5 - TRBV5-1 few TGCGCCAGCAGCCCAAGGCGGGGCGAGACCCAGTACTTC CASSPRRGETQYF
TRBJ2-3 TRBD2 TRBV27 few TGTGCCAGCAGTCAAGGGCTAGGGACTATTGAGGGAGATACGCAGTATTTT CASSQGLGTIEGDTQYF
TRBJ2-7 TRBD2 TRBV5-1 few TGCGCCAGCAGCGTCGGTTCAGCGGGGATTTACGAGCAGTACTTC CASSVGSAGIYEQYF
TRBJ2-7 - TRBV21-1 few TGTGCCAGCACTGGACAGCCCTACGAGCAGTACTTC CASTGQPYEQYF
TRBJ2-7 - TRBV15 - TGTGCCACCAGCAGAGGCGGCTACGAGCAGTACTTC CATSRGGYEQYF
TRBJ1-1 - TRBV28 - TGTGCCAGCAGTATTTTTCAGAGACATACGAACACTGAAGCTTTCTTT CASSIFQRHTNTEAFF
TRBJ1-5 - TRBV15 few TGTGCCACCAGCAGAGATGCCCAATCAGTTCAGCCCCAGCATTTT CATSRDAQSVQPQHF
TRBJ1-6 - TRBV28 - TGTGCCACAAACCGCGGGGGAGGTTCACCCCTCCACTTT CATNRGGGSPLHF
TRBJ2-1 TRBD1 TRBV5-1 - TGCGCCAGCAGCTTGGGACAGGGAAGAACCAATGAGCAGTTCTTC CASSLGQGRTNEQFF
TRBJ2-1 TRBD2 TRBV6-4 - TGTGCCAGCAGTGACTCGGCGGGGGAGTACAATGAGCAGTTCTTC CASSDSAGEYNEQFF
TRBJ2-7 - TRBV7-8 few TGTGCCAGCAGCATAGGCCCGCGGGCGCAAATCTCCTACGAGCAGTACTTC CASSIGPRAQISYEQYF
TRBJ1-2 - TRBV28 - TGTGCCAGCAGCCCCGACAGCCTCTATGGCTACACCTTC CASSPDSLYGYTF
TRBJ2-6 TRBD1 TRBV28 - TGTGCCAGCCTAACGGGACAGGCCTTCTCTGGGGCCAACGTCCTGACTTTC CASLTGQAFSGANVLTF
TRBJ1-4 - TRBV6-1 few TGTGCCAGCAGTTTTCGATACAGGTATAATGAAAAACTGTTTTTT CASSFRYRYNEKLFF
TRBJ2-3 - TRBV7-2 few TGTGCCAGCAACCCGGGTCAGAGCACAGATACGCAGTATTTT CASNPGQSTDTQYF
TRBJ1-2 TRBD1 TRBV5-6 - TGTGCCAGCAGCTTGAAACCAGGGGGGAGCTATGGCTACACCTTC CASSLKPGGSYGYTF
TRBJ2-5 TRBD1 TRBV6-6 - TGTGCCAGCAGCCCCAGGGGGCTTGAGACCCAGTACTTC CASSPRGLETQYF
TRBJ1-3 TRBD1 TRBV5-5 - TGTGCCAGCAGCTTACGGGGACAGGCGAACCCTGGAAACACCATATATTTT CASSLRGQANPGNTIYF
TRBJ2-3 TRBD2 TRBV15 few TGTGCCACCAGCGTCCGACAAGGGACTAGCGGAACAGATACGCAGTATTTT CATSVRQGTSGTDTQYF
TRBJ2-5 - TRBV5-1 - TGCGCCAGCAGCTTATTGCAGGGGTCGGAAGAGACCCAGTACTTC CASSLLQGSEETQYF
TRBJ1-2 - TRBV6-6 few TGTGCCAGCAGTTACTTCCGGCCGGGGGATGGCTACACCTTC CASSYFRPGDGYTF
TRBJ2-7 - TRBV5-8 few TGTGCCAGCAGCTTGGTAGGCAGGGGTTCCTACGAGCAGTACTTC CASSLVGRGSYEQYF